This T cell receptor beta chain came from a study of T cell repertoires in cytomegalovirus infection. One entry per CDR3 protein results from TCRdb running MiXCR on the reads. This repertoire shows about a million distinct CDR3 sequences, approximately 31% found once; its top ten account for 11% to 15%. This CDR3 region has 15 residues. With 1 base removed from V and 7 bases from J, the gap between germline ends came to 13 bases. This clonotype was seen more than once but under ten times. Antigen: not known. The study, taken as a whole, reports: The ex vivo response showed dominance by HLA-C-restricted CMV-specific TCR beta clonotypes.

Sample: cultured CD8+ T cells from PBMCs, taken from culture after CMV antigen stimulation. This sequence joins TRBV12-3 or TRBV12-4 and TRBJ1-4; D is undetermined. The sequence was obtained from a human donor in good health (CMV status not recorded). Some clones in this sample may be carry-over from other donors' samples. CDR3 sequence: CASSLVRVYGEKLFF. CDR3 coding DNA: TGTGCCAGCAGTTTAGTAAGGGTCTATGGTGAAAAACTGTTTTTT.